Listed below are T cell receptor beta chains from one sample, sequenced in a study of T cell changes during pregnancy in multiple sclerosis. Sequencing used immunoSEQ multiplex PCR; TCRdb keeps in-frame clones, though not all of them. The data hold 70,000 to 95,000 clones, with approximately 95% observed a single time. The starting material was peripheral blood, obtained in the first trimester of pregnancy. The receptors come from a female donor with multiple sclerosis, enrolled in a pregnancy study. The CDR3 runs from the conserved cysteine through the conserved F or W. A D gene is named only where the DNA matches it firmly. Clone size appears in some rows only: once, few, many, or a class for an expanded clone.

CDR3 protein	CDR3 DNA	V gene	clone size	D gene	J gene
CASRLLGQGAYGYTF	TGTGCCAGCAGACTACTGGGACAGGGGGCCTATGGCTACACCTTC	TRBV6-5	.	TRBD1	TRBJ1-2
CASILKPAHGYTF	TGTGCCAGCATCTTGAAGCCCGCCCATGGCTACACCTTC	TRBV6-1	few	.	TRBJ1-2
CASSPGTHEQYF	TGTGCCAGCAGCCCAGGGACTCACGAGCAGTACTTC	TRBV5-4	.	.	TRBJ2-7
CASSPDRGYEQYF	TGCGCCAGCAGCCCTGACAGGGGCTACGAGCAGTACTTC	TRBV5-1	.	TRBD1	TRBJ2-7
CASSVTGTGVSLGTEAFF	TGTGCCAGCAGCGTGACCGGGACAGGGGTGTCGTTAGGCACTGAAGCTTTCTTT	TRBV9	.	TRBD1	TRBJ1-1
CASSPGNTQYF	TGTGCCAGCAGCCCAGGAAATACGCAGTATTTT	TRBV7-9	few	.	TRBJ2-3
CASSFHEGGRYNEQFF	TGTGCCAGCAGCTTCCATGAGGGGGGGCGGTACAATGAGCAGTTCTTC	TRBV7-9	many	.	TRBJ2-1
CASSPRQGSYGYTF	TGTGCCAGCAGCCCTCGACAGGGGAGCTATGGCTACACCTTC	TRBV5-4	.	TRBD1	TRBJ1-2
CASSVEGDHGELFF	TGTGCCAGCAGCGTAGAAGGGGATCACGGGGAGCTGTTTTTT	TRBV9	.	.	TRBJ2-2
CASSVVSGTTNTGELFF	TGTGCCAGCAGCGTAGTGTCGGGGACAACCAACACCGGGGAGCTGTTTTTT	TRBV9	.	.	TRBJ2-2
CASTIDISYEQYF	TGTGCCAGCACCATTGACATCTCCTACGAGCAGTACTTC	TRBV6-6	.	.	TRBJ2-7
CASSLGTGGMAPLHF	TGCGCCAGCAGCCTCGGGACAGGGGGCATGGCACCCCTCCACTTT	TRBV5-1	.	TRBD1	TRBJ1-6
CASSARDSMGTDTQYF	TGTGCCAGCAGTGCGCGGGACAGCATGGGGACAGATACGCAGTATTTT	TRBV6-1	.	.	TRBJ2-3
CASSLARFERVREFF	TGTGCCAGCAGCTTAGCAAGGTTCGAGCGGGTCAGAGAGTTCTTC	TRBV7-9	.	.	TRBJ2-1
CASSYSGRGTGELFF	TGTGCCAGCAGTTACTCTGGGAGGGGCACCGGGGAGCTGTTTTTT	TRBV6-6	.	TRBD2	TRBJ2-2
CASSAGQATNEKLFF	TGTGCCAGCAGCGCCGGACAGGCAACTAATGAAAAACTGTTTTTT	TRBV9	.	TRBD1	TRBJ1-4
CASSSSPAGGQGEQFF	TGCGCCAGCAGCTCGTCTCCAGCGGGGGGGCAGGGTGAGCAGTTCTTC	TRBV5-1	.	TRBD2	TRBJ2-1
CASSLAPHSKNQPQHF	TGTGCCAGCAGCTTAGCGCCCCACAGTAAGAATCAGCCCCAGCATTTT	TRBV7-8	.	.	TRBJ1-5
CASSWISGDEQFF	TGTGCCAGCAGCTGGATTAGCGGGGATGAGCAGTTCTTC	TRBV5-5	once	TRBD2	TRBJ2-1
CASSPRSGGAGTEAFF	TGTGCCAGCTCACCAAGATCAGGGGGCGCAGGTACTGAAGCTTTCTTT	TRBV18	once	TRBD1	TRBJ1-1